Shown below are 26 T cell receptor beta chains from a single sample sequenced in a study of tissue T cells after allogeneic stem cell transplantation. Generated by immunoSEQ multiplex PCR, the TCRdb table keeps only in-frame clones and is missing some. The sample has about 48,000 clones, around 66% seen once. The specimen sequenced was sorted cells pooled from one or two spleens. The receptors shown here come from a pool of C57BL/6 mice in good health.

For this clone: The germline and genes are mouse ones. The CDR3 goes on 1 residue after the read ends, and that part is filled in from the germline J gene. The J gene is TRBJ2-5, the V gene TRBV13-1; perhaps TRBD2 as D (6 bases). V was pared by 2 bases and J by 0 bases, with 10 bases between. The CDR3 length is 15 residues. Germline V gene lookup returns CDR1 NSHNY and CDR2 SYGAGN. The CDR3 loop reads CASSEAGANQDTQYF. The part of the CDR3 DNA that was read is TGTGCCAGCAGTGAGGCTGGGGCTAACCAAGACACCCAGTAC.

This clone was recorded once. The germline and genes are mouse ones. The DNA ends 1 residue before the CDR3 does, and the rest of the CDR3 is filled in from the germline J gene. This chain connects TRBV16 to TRBJ2-4, with TRBD2 matching 10 bases. The V segment lost 5 bases and the J segment 5 bases; nucleotides outside the gene matches: 4. The CDR3 extends over 14 amino acids. Germline V gives CDR1 SGHSA, CDR2 FRNQAP. The DNA read from the CDR3 is TGTGCAAGCAGCCCTCGACTGGGGGGAAACACCTTGTAC. Translation gives CASSPRLGGNTLY. The whole CDR3 region reads CASSPRLGGNTLYF. Looking up the rest from reference TRBV16 and TRBJ2-4 gives the full variable domain: NAGVIQTPRHKVTGKGQEATLWCEPISGHSAVFWYRQTIVQGLEFLTYFRNQAPIDDSGMPKERFSAQMPNQSHSTLKIQSTQPQDSAVYLCASSPRLGGNTLYFGAGTRLSVL.

A single count supports this clone. The genes and germline here are from mouse. CDR3 bases read: TGTGCCAGCAGCCCAACGGGACAGTCTAGTGCAGAAACGCTGTAT. It specifies CASSPTGQSSAETLY. The whole CDR3 reads CASSPTGQSSAETLYF. This chain joins TRBV5 and TRBJ2-3; 7 bases agree with TRBD1. The missing CDR3 end, 1 residue past where the read stops, is filled in from the germline J gene. V was clipped by 4 bases and J by 0 bases; unmatched bases: 7. CDR1 and CDR2 (germline): LGHNA, YNLKQL (reference sequence). This CDR3 comprises 16 residues.

Points on this clone: Gene names denote mouse genes. The read finishes 1 residue shy of the CDR3 end, and the germline J gene is used to complete it. The genes are TRBV4 and TRBJ2-3; 10 bases line up with TRBD2. CDR1 is LGHDT, CDR2 YNNKQL, per germline (reference sequence). The CDR3 consists of 14 residues. Trimming at V came to 5 bases and at J to 3 bases, leaving 2 bases not matched to a gene. This CDR3 is CASSQLGGAETLYF. CDR3 DNA (partial): TGTGCCAGCAGCCAACTGGGGGGGGCAGAAACGCTGTAT.

As concerns this clone: The genes and germline here are from mouse. The DNA ends 1 residue before the CDR3 does, and the rest of the CDR3 is filled in from the germline J gene. The V and J genes are TRBV13-2 and TRBJ1-4, with 8 bases identical to TRBD1. The CDR3 runs to 13 residues. V dropped 3 bases and J dropped 6; count of bases not matched to a gene: 1. CDR1 and CDR2 (germline): NNHNN, SYGAGS (reference sequence). The CDR3 loop is CASGATGDERLFF. The CDR3 bases that were read are TGTGCCAGCGGTGCGACAGGGGACGAAAGATTATTT.

As concerns this clone: The gene names here belong to mouse. The read falls 1 residue short of the CDR3 end, and the missing part is taken from the germline J gene. The chain has TRBV3 and TRBJ1-4, with 11 bases aligning to TRBD1. The germline V gene encodes CDR1 SNHLY and CDR2 FYNGKV (reference sequence). V was pared by 5 bases and J by 2 bases, with 7 bases of the junction left unmatched. This CDR3 region has 17 residues. CDR3 DNA (partial): TGTGCCAGCAGCCCTTCGGACAGGGGGCGATCCAACGAAAGATTATTT. This sequence encodes CASSPSDRGRSNERLF. The complete CDR3 reads CASSPSDRGRSNERLFF.

As to this clone: Each gene name is a mouse one. The sequenced fragment ends 1 residue before the CDR3 boundary, so the rest is inferred from the germline J gene. This chain links TRBV1 with TRBJ2-5, with D perhaps TRBD1 (8 bases). Germline V gene lookup returns CDR1 NSQYPW and CDR2 LRSPGD (reference sequence). This CDR3 comprises 14 residues. Trimming cost V 5 bases and J 2 bases, with 11 bases left between them. The CDR3 DNA, read in part, is TGCACCTGCAGTCACAGGGGGGGCCAAGACACCCAGTAC. The encoded protein is CTCSHRGGQDTQY. From start to end, the CDR3 is CTCSHRGGQDTQYF.

In the case of this clone: Gene names denote mouse genes. The read falls 1 residue short of the CDR3 end, and the missing part is taken from the germline J gene. This sequence joins TRBV13-1 and TRBJ1-5; 7 nucleotides match TRBD1. The germline V gene has CDR1 NSHNY and CDR2 SYGAGN. The CDR3 contains 13 residues. V lost 6 bases, J lost 3 bases, and 3 bases stayed unmatched. CDR3 bases read: TGTGCCAGCAAACGGGACAGCAACCAGGCTCCGCTT. This translates into CASKRDSNQAPL. The CDR3 in its entirety is CASKRDSNQAPLF.

Details on this clone: Here the gene names and germline are mouse. The missing CDR3 end, 1 residue past where the read stops, is filled in from the germline J gene. J is TRBJ1-1 and V is TRBV1; D is possibly TRBD1 (5 bases). The CDR3 is made up of 12 amino acids. Trimming removed 3 bases from V and 6 bases from J, with 8 bases in between. The germline V gene encodes CDR1 NSQYPW and CDR2 LRSPGD (reference sequence). CDR3 in amino acids: CTCSAGRAEVFF. Incomplete CDR3 DNA: TGCACCTGCAGTGCGGGCAGGGCAGAAGTCTTC. The complete variable domain, with remaining parts taken from reference TRBV1 and TRBJ1-1, reads VTLLEQNPRWRLVPRGQAVNLRCILKNSQYPWMSWYQQDLQKQLQWLFTLRSPGDKEVKSLPGADYLATRVTDTELRLQVANMSQGRTLYCTCSAGRAEVFFGKGTRLTVV.

For this clone: The gene symbols are mouse symbols. CDR3 region: CASSRQGAAETLYF. CDR3 bases read: TGTGCCAGCAGCCGACAGGGGGCGGCAGAAACGCTGTAT. The V call is TRBV2, the J call TRBJ2-3; the match to TRBD1 covers 10 bases. The read ends 1 residue before the CDR3 terminus; that terminus is restored from the germline J gene. Trimming at V came to 4 bases and at J to 3 bases, leaving 1 base not matched to a gene. The germline V gene has CDR1 LGHNA and CDR2 YSYQKL. This CDR3 region has 14 residues.

In the case of this clone: Genes and germline are mouse. The sequenced part of the CDR3 DNA is TGTGCCAGCAGCAGGGACAGGGCAAACACCGGGCAGCTCTAC. Its protein product is CASSRDRANTGQLY. The full-length CDR3 reads as CASSRDRANTGQLYF. This chain links TRBV4 with TRBJ2-2, with 9 positions matching TRBD1. The CDR3 end lies 1 residue beyond the end of the read and is filled in from the germline J gene. CDR3 size: 15 residues. The V segment lost 5 bases and the J segment 0 bases; nucleotides outside the gene matches: 1. Germline V gives CDR1 LGHDT, CDR2 YNNKQL (reference sequence).

This clone came up once. Gene names and germline refer to mouse. Read sequence stops 1 residue before the CDR3 end, and the germline J gene provides the missing end. The genes are TRBV3 and TRBJ1-5; maybe TRBD1 (5 bases). Germline values: CDR1 SNHLY, CDR2 FYNGKV (reference sequence). The CDR3 sequence is 13 residues long. The V end lost 1 base, the J end lost 6 bases, and 7 bases lay between the germline ends. The covered CDR3 bases are TGTGCCAGCAGCTTAGAGGACACCCAGGCTCCGCTT. Its protein is CASSLEDTQAPL. The CDR3 in full is CASSLEDTQAPLF.

A remark on this clone: The germline and genes are mouse ones. The read is 1 residue too short to cover the CDR3 end, so that end is filled in from the germline J gene. The V gene is TRBV15, the J gene TRBJ2-2, with TRBD1 matching 8 bases. V lost 5 bases and J lost 5; bases outside the gene matches: 7. The CDR3 contains 15 residues. CDR1 and CDR2 (germline): SGHND, FRSKSL. The CDR3 region is CASSPSGGRTGQLYF. The CDR3 DNA, read in part, is TGTGCCAGCAGTCCCTCAGGGGGCCGGACCGGGCAGCTCTAC.

On this clone: Mouse names are used for the genes. The read stops 1 residue short of the end of the CDR3; the missing end is completed from the germline J gene. V gene TRBV4 combines with J gene TRBJ1-1, with D tentatively TRBD1 (6 bases). This CDR3 region has 12 residues. Germline V lookup: CDR1 LGHDT, CDR2 YNNKQL (reference sequence). Trimming removed 3 bases from V and 11 bases from J, with 13 bases in between. This chain's CDR3 is CASSYRDKEVFF. The covered CDR3 bases are TGTGCCAGCAGCTACCGGGACAAGGAGGTCTTC. The full variable domain, in which reference TRBV4 and TRBJ1-1 provide the parts outside the CDR3, is ETAVFQTPNYHVTQVGNEVSFNCKQTLGHDTMYWYKQDSKKLLKIMFSYNNKQLIVNETVPRRFSPQSSDKAHLNLRIKSVEPEDSAVYLCASSYRDKEVFFGKGTRLTVV.

About this clone itself: These gene names are mouse names. The read ends 1 residue shy of where the CDR3 ends; the end is completed using the germline J gene. The chain joins TRBV20 to TRBJ1-4; D might be TRBD1 (5 bases). Germline V gene sequence: CDR1 GFQATS, CDR2 STVNSAI. The V end lost 2 bases, the J end lost 6 bases, and 7 bases lay between the germline ends. This CDR3 comprises 12 residues. Partial CDR3 DNA: TGTGGTGCTAGGCCAGGGCACGAAAGATTATTT. Its protein product is CGARPGHERLF. The full-length CDR3 reads as CGARPGHERLFF.

In this sample, this clone turned up a few times. The germline and genes are mouse ones. CDR3 sequence: CASSRQGANERLFF. Incomplete CDR3 DNA: TGTGCTAGCAGTAGACAGGGGGCCAACGAAAGATTATTT. The V gene is TRBV17, the J gene TRBJ1-4, with 7 bases lining up with TRBD1. The DNA ends 1 residue before the CDR3 does, and the rest of the CDR3 is filled in from the germline J gene. V shed 2 bases, J shed 3 bases, and the junction held 0 bases outside the gene matches. Per the germline V gene, CDR1 is MNHDT and CDR2 is YYDKIL. The CDR3 spans 14 residues.

This clone was counted once. Gene names and germline match the mouse. The read ends 1 residue early relative to the CDR3; the germline J gene fills the gap. The genes are TRBV29 and TRBJ1-1; D is unclear. CDR1 and CDR2 from the germline V gene are MSHET and SYDVDS. The V gene lost 6 bases and the J gene lost 5 bases, with 7 bases spanning the gap. This CDR3 has 11 residues. CDR3 protein: CASSDKTEVFF. The CDR3 bases that were read are TGTGCTAGCAGCGACAAAACAGAAGTCTTC. The full variable domain, its missing parts supplied by reference TRBV29 and TRBJ1-1, is DMKVTQMPRYLIKRMGENVLLECGQDMSHETMYWYRQDPGLGLQLIYISYDVDSNSEGDIPKGYRVSRKKREHFSLILDSAKTNQTSVYFCASSDKTEVFFGKGTRLTVV.

On this clone: All gene names here are mouse names. The read ends 1 residue before the CDR3 terminus; that terminus is restored from the germline J gene. The chain employs TRBV13-3 and TRBJ2-4; 12 nucleotides agree with TRBD2. Germline values: CDR1 NNHDY, CDR2 SYVADS. The CDR3 sequence is 16 residues long. The J segment lost 2 bases and the V segment lost 2 bases, leaving 3 bases of the junction unmatched. CDR3 in amino acids: CASSEGTGGHQNTLYF. CDR3 bases read: TGTGCCAGCAGTGAAGGGACTGGGGGGCATCAAAACACCTTGTAC.

As for this clone: Mouse gene names apply. The read halts 1 residue ahead of the CDR3 end, with the missing end drawn from the germline J gene. This chain links TRBV3 with TRBJ2-3; TRBD2 agrees at 7 bases. CDR1 and CDR2 from the germline V gene are SNHLY and FYNGKV (reference sequence). The CDR3 has 14 amino acids. V gave up 2 bases and J gave up 3 bases; unmatched junction bases: 2. The CDR3 is CASSLNGGAETLYF. The part of the CDR3 DNA that was read is TGTGCCAGCAGCTTAAATGGGGGGGCAGAAACGCTGTAT.

As for this clone: Here the gene names and germline are mouse. The read is 1 residue too short to cover the CDR3 end, so that end is filled in from the germline J gene. V and J are TRBV1 and TRBJ1-2, with a weak D call TRBD1 (5 bases). This CDR3 is 14 amino acids long. V lost 0 bases and J lost 4, with 9 bases in between. In germline, CDR1 is NSQYPW, CDR2 LRSPGD (reference sequence). The covered CDR3 bases are TGCACCTGCAGTGCAGATATGGGGGTCTCCGACTACACC. Encoded protein: CTCSADMGVSDYT. The full CDR3 reads CTCSADMGVSDYTF.

Turning to this clone: Genes and germline are mouse. The read ends 1 residue early relative to the CDR3; the germline J gene fills the gap. The rearrangement uses TRBV31 and TRBJ2-2; 10 nucleotides agree with TRBD2. CDR3 size: 16 residues. V was pared by 0 bases and J by 5 bases, with 6 bases of the junction left unmatched. CDR1 GKSSPN and CDR2 SITVG come from the germline V gene. Partial CDR3 DNA: TGTGCCTGGAGTCTAGTCACTGGGGGGGGGACCGGGCAGCTCTAC. It yields the protein CAWSLVTGGGTGQLY. The CDR3 reads in full as CAWSLVTGGGTGQLYF.

About this clone itself: Mouse gene names and germline throughout. The CDR3 end falls 1 residue outside the read, so it is completed with the germline J gene. The J gene is TRBJ2-2, the V gene TRBV26, with D unclear. The CDR3 runs to 15 residues. V was clipped by 0 bases and J by 0 bases, with 5 bases between them. Germline V gene data show CDR1 as KGHPV and CDR2 as FQNQEV (reference sequence). The CDR3 reads CASSLSWANTGQLYF. The DNA read from the CDR3 is TGTGCCAGCAGTCTGTCGTGGGCAAACACCGGGCAGCTCTAC.

On this clone: The listed genes are named as in mouse. The CDR3 end lies 1 residue beyond the end of the read and is filled in from the germline J gene. The V and J genes are TRBV1 and TRBJ1-6, with D possibly matching TRBD1 (5 bases). TRBJ1-6 is classed as an ORF, of uncertain function. The CDR3 totals 13 residues. V lost 0 bases and J 9 bases, leaving 6 bases between the germline ends. Per germline, CDR1 NSQYPW and CDR2 LRSPGD (reference sequence). CDR3 DNA, as far as it was read: TGCACCTGCAGTGCAGATCAGGGTTCGCCCCTCTAC. This translates into CTCSADQGSPLY. The entire CDR3 protein reads CTCSADQGSPLYF.

Worth noting for this clone: Gene names follow the mouse nomenclature. The read finishes 1 residue shy of the CDR3 end, and the germline J gene is used to complete it. This sequence joins TRBV12-1 and TRBJ1-4; D is possibly TRBD1 (6 bases). From germline, CDR1 is SGHSN and CDR2 HYEKVE. The CDR3 contains 14 residues. The germline V and J ends were trimmed by 2 bases and 1 base, with 7 bases remaining between them. CDR3 in amino acids: CASSPGHSNERLFF. The covered CDR3 bases are TGTGCCAGCTCTCCGGGACATTCCAACGAAAGATTATTT.

Worth noting for this clone: Genes and germline are mouse. Coverage ceases 1 residue before the CDR3 finishes, and the germline J gene fills in the end. This chain connects TRBV31 to TRBJ1-3; the D is unclear. CDR1 and CDR2 (germline): GKSSPN, SITVG. CDR3 length: 13 amino acids. V gave up 3 bases and J gave up 0 bases, with 6 bases separating them. The CDR3 bases that were read are TGTGCCTGGAGCTGGGATTCTGGAAATACGCTCTAT. Residues: CAWSWDSGNTLY. In full, the CDR3 reads CAWSWDSGNTLYF.

Concerning this clone itself: The genes are named according to mouse. The read halts 1 residue ahead of the CDR3 end, with the missing end drawn from the germline J gene. The rearrangement links TRBV13-3 to TRBJ2-5; weak D call: TRBD1 (5 bases). Germline V gene data show CDR1 as NNHDY and CDR2 as SYVADS. The CDR3 loop spans 11 amino acids. The V gene lost 10 bases and the J gene lost 5 bases, with 11 bases spanning the gap. The CDR3 reads CAGERGDTQYF. Partial CDR3 DNA: TGTGCCGGCGAGAGGGGAGACACCCAGTAC.